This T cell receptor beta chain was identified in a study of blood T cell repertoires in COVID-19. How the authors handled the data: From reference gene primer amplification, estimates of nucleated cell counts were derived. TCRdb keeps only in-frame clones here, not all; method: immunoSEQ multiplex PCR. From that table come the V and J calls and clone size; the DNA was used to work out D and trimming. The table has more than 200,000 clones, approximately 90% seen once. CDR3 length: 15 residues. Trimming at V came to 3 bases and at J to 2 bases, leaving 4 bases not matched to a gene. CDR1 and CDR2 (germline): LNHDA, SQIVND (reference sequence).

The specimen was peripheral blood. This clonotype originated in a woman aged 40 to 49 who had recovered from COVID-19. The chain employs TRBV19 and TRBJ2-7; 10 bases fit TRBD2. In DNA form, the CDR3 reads TGTGCCAGTAGTATCGAAGCGGGGGGGACCTACGAGCAGTACTTC. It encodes CASSIEAGGTYEQYF.